One and the same sample provided the 22 T cell receptor beta chains below, sequenced in a study of control samples from healthy donors and cancer patients. Only in-frame clones appear in the TCRdb table, and some are missing; sequencing was by immunoSEQ multiplex PCR. The sample carries 40,000 to 45,000 clones, about three quarters recorded once. What was sequenced was formalin-fixed, paraffin-embedded tissue. Receptor source: a male donor with melanoma.

This clone is medium-sized by share. The chain combines TRBV18 with TRBJ2-1, with 11 bases aligning to TRBD2. V lost 6 bases and J lost 1; bases outside the gene matches: 8. Per the germline V gene, CDR1 is KGHSH and CDR2 is LQKENI. This CDR3 has 17 amino acids. The CDR3 DNA sequence: TGTGCCAGCTCCACTAGCGGGAGTTTTATGTCCTACAATGAGCAGTTCTTC. Amino acids: CASSTSGSFMSYNEQFF.

J is TRBJ2-3 and V is TRBV13; D gene unclear. Germline V gene sequence: CDR1 PRHDT, CDR2 FYEKMQ (reference sequence). The V end lost 1 base, the J end lost 3 bases, and 2 bases lay between the germline ends. This CDR3 is 12 amino acids long. The CDR3 protein is CASSLVTDTQYF. CDR3 sequence (DNA): TGTGCCAGCAGCTTAGTAACAGATACGCAGTATTTT. The variable domain in full, completed from reference TRBV13 and TRBJ2-3, reads AAGVIQSPRHLIKEKRETATLKCYPIPRHDTVYWYQQGPGQDPQFLISFYEKMQSDKGSIPDRFSAQQFSDYHSELNMSSLELGDSALYFCASSLVTDTQYFGPGTRLTVL.

This clone has only a few counts. The chain employs TRBV19 and TRBJ2-6; tentative D call: TRBD1 (5 bases). Germline V gives CDR1 LNHDA, CDR2 SQIVND (reference sequence). The CDR3 totals 17 residues. V gave up 3 bases and J gave up 0 bases, with 12 bases separating them. Here the CDR3 reads CASSISQGSSGANVLTF. CDR3 nucleotides: TGTGCCAGTAGTATCAGTCAGGGCAGCTCTGGGGCCAACGTCCTGACTTTC.

The chain uses TRBV15 and TRBJ2-2, with D perhaps assigned TRBD1 or TRBD2 (5 bases each). The germline V and J ends were trimmed by 3 bases and 4 bases, with 12 bases remaining between them. The CDR3 sequence is 15 residues long. Germline V gene data show CDR1 as LNHNV and CDR2 as YYDKDF (reference sequence). CDR3 nucleotide sequence: TGTGCCACCAGCAGGGCTGGGGCGGGCACCGGGGAGCTGTTTTTT. This translates into CATSRAGAGTGELFF.

The chain links TRBV6-4 to TRBJ2-5, with D perhaps matching TRBD1 (5 bases). Deletions cut 6 bases from V and 13 bases from J, with 15 bases between. Per germline, CDR1 MRHNA and CDR2 SNTAGT. The CDR3 spans 11 residues. The CDR3 sequence is CASSVDRDSYF. CDR3 DNA: TGTGCCAGCAGCGTAGACAGAGACTCGTACTTC.

About this clone itself: Germline and junction disagree at one end, which may indicate a read error. The rearrangement uses TRBV10-1 and TRBJ2-5; the D gene is possibly TRBD1 (6 bases). Germline CDR1 WNHNN, CDR2 SYGVQD (reference sequence). There are 15 residues in the CDR3. The CDR3 region is CASSESWGPRETQYF. DNA for the CDR3: TGCGCCAGCAGTGAGTCCTGGGGGCCCCGAGAGACCCAATACTTC.

The rearrangement joins TRBV12-5 to TRBJ2-1; 11 nucleotides agree with TRBD1. J lost 10 bases, V lost 6 bases, and 11 bases had no gene match. The CDR3 contains 15 residues. Germline V lookup: CDR1 LGHNT, CDR2 FRNRAP. The chain's CDR3 is CASGEDRGLVREQFF. The CDR3 nucleotides are TGTGCTAGTGGCGAGGACAGGGGGCTCGTCAGGGAGCAGTTCTTC.

V usage is TRBV6-5 and J usage is TRBJ1-2, with D perhaps matching TRBD1 (6 bases). Trimming took 6 bases from V and 4 from J, leaving 15 bases between them. The CDR3 has 14 residues. Germline-derived CDR1 and CDR2 are MNHEY and SVGAGI. CDR3 nucleotide sequence: TGTGCCAGCAGCCGTGGGCAGGGGTTCTATGGCTACACCTTC. Translated: CASSRGQGFYGYTF.

J is TRBJ1-2 and V is TRBV28, with D perhaps matching TRBD1 (5 bases). V lost 4 bases and J lost 6, with 15 bases in between. From germline, CDR1 is MDHEN and CDR2 SYDVKM. This CDR3 spans 14 amino acids. CDR3 sequence (DNA): TGTGCCAGCAGTTCAACCGGGACGAAGAATGGCTACACCTTC. Protein: CASSSTGTKNGYTF.

The genes are TRBV2 and TRBJ1-1, with TRBD1 matching 7 bases. Trimming cost V 8 bases and J 0 bases; bases outside gene matches: 3. This CDR3 comprises 13 residues. CDR1 is SNHLY and CDR2 is FYNNEI in the germline V gene. The CDR3 bases are TGTGCCAGCCGGGACAGCCTGAACACTGAAGCTTTCTTT. It translates to CASRDSLNTEAFF.

Relative to its sample, this clone is medium-sized. The rearrangement joins TRBV7-9 to TRBJ1-5; D not certain. The CDR3 runs 12 residues. Germline V gene data show CDR1 as SEHNR and CDR2 as FQNEAQ (reference sequence). V was trimmed by 0 bases and J by 5 bases, leaving 2 bases between them. In nucleotides, the CDR3 is TGTGCCAGCAGCTTAGCGGATCAGCCCCAGCATTTT. Encoded protein: CASSLADQPQHF.

The rearrangement joins TRBV6-2 or TRBV6-3 to TRBJ2-3; perhaps TRBD2 as D (5 bases). The germline V and J ends were trimmed by 2 bases and 5 bases, with 5 bases remaining between them. The length of the CDR3 is 12 residues. Per the germline V gene, CDR1 is MNHEY and CDR2 is SVGEGT. The CDR3 loop reads CASSYRGDTQYF. The CDR3 DNA sequence: TGTGCCAGCAGTTACCGGGGAGATACGCAGTATTTT.

The J gene is TRBJ1-2, the V gene TRBV19; 7 bases align to TRBD1. The CDR3 consists of 14 residues. Germline loops: CDR1 LNHDA, CDR2 SQIVND (reference sequence). The trim removed 4 bases at V and 4 bases at J, leaving 6 bases unmatched. The CDR3, as DNA: TGTGCCAGTAGTAGGGGACAGAGGGCCTATGGCTACACCTTC. Encoded protein: CASSRGQRAYGYTF.

The chain has TRBV18 and TRBJ2-3; D unresolved. Trimming removed 3 bases from V and 8 bases from J, with 15 bases in between. This CDR3 is built from 14 residues. Germline CDR1 is KGHSH and CDR2 is LQKENI. The CDR3 DNA is TGTGCCAGCTCACCGAATGGCAGCCCAGGTACGCAGTATTTT. Translation: CASSPNGSPGTQYF.

The chain employs TRBV27 and TRBJ2-6, with D possibly TRBD2 on 6 matching bases. The CDR3 consists of 15 residues. Trimming left V 5 bases short and J 2 bases short, with 10 bases between. Germline assignment: CDR1 MNHEY and CDR2 SMNVEV (reference sequence). For the CDR3, the DNA is TGTGCCAGCAGTCCAGTAGCGGCTGGGGCCAACGTCCTGACTTTC. The encoded protein is CASSPVAAGANVLTF.

The chain is built from TRBV11-2 and TRBJ2-7; perhaps TRBD1 as D (5 bases). CDR3 length equals 12 residues. Germline CDR1 is SGHAT and CDR2 is FQNNGV. Trimming stripped 3 bases from V and 5 bases from J, with 8 bases between. The CDR3 nucleotides read TGTGCCAGCAGCTTTTCCAGGGACGAGCAGTACTTC. Its translation: CASSFSRDEQYF.

The V gene is TRBV5-1, the J gene TRBJ1-4; no reliable D call. This CDR3 has 13 amino acids. V was clipped by 5 bases and J by 12 bases, with 17 bases between them. The V gene's germline CDR1 is SGHRS and CDR2 YFSETQ. The DNA for the CDR3 is TGCGCCAGCAGTCTTGCGTCCGAGGGAGAACTGTTTTTT. It translates to CASSLASEGELFF. Variable domain in full (rest from reference TRBV5-1 and TRBJ1-4): KAGVTQTPRYLIKTRGQQVTLSCSPISGHRSVSWYQQTPGQGLQFLFEYFSETQRNKGNFPGRFSGRQFSNSRSEMNVSTLELGDSALYLCASSLASEGELFFGSGTQLSVL.

The chain uses TRBV29-1 and TRBJ2-7, with TRBD1 matching 11 bases. Unmatched junction bases numbered 5, after V lost 6 bases and J lost 4 bases. This CDR3 region has 13 residues. Germline CDR1 SQVTM, CDR2 ANQGSEA. The CDR3 DNA reads as TGCAGCGTGACCGGGACAGGGGGGTACGAGCAGTACTTC. Translated, it gives CSVTGTGGYEQYF.

On this clone itself: Other DNA sequences in the sample encode the same CDR3. J is TRBJ2-1 and V is TRBV7-7; D is perhaps TRBD2 (7 bases). The CDR3 loop spans 13 amino acids. Trimming shortened V by 1 base and J by 10 bases, and 11 bases separated the two germline ends. The germline V gene encodes CDR1 SSHAT and CDR2 FNYEAQ (reference sequence). CDR3 amino acids: CASSLGRGGEQFF. As DNA, the CDR3 is TGTGCCAGCAGCTTAGGGAGGGGGGGGGAGCAGTTCTTC. Full variable domain (outside the CDR3, taken from reference TRBV7-7 and TRBJ2-1): GAGVSQSPRYKVTKRGQDVTLRCDPISSHATLYWYQQALGQGPEFLTYFNYEAQPDKSGLPSDRFSAERPEGSISTLTIQRTEQRDSAMYRCASSLGRGGEQFFGPGTRLTVL.

The chain employs TRBV11-3 and TRBJ1-5; possibly TRBD1 for D (6 bases). The germline V and J ends were trimmed by 1 base and 3 bases, with 13 bases remaining between them. The CDR3 loop spans 16 amino acids. CDR1 and CDR2 from the germline V gene are SGHNT and YENEEA. The DNA for the CDR3 is TGTGCCAGCAGCTTAGGGGAACAGGGTTTCAATCAGCCCCAGCATTTT. It specifies CASSLGEQGFNQPQHF.

The chain combines TRBV7-2 with TRBJ1-1; D might be TRBD1 (5 bases). Germline V gene lookup returns CDR1 SGHTA and CDR2 FQGNSA. The CDR3 has 13 amino acids. The V end lost 5 bases, the J end lost 4 bases, and 11 bases lay between the germline ends. The CDR3 is CASSSSGGTEAFF. The CDR3 DNA follows: TGTGCCAGCAGCAGTAGTGGGGGCACTGAAGCTTTCTTT. Looking up the rest from reference TRBV7-2 and TRBJ1-1 gives the full variable domain: GAGVSQSPSNKVTEKGKDVELRCDPISGHTALYWYRQSLGQGLEFLIYFQGNSAPDKSGLPSDRFSAERTGGSVSTLTIQRTQQEDSAVYLCASSSSGGTEAFFGQGTRLTVV.

The chain combines TRBV2 with TRBJ2-3; D not resolved. This CDR3 region has 15 residues. Germline-derived CDR1 and CDR2 are SNHLY and FYNNEI. V was clipped by 3 bases and J by 6 bases, with 16 bases between them. The CDR3, as DNA: TGTGCCAGCAGTGATGGAGCGACCCCTGGGGATACGCAGTATTTT. Protein: CASSDGATPGDTQYF.